The sample holds one count of the clone carrying this T cell receptor beta chain. Its antigen is still unknown. This table comes from immunoSEQ multiplex PCR, and its TCRdb copy is limited to in-frame clones, with some not included. The table includes about 120,000 clones, around 87% detected once. V shed 4 bases and J shed 11 bases, with 9 bases lying between them. The CDR3 totals 12 residues. Germline CDR1 and CDR2: MDHEN and SYDVKM. The sample originates from a study of T cell responses to AZD1222 COVID-19 vaccine. Study conclusions and caveats: Scientists sampled the repertoires only once the peak T cell response had passed.

Sequenced here: peripheral blood, sampled 28 days after the second AZD1222 dose. This TCR came from an adult who received the AZD1222 COVID-19 vaccine. The chain combines TRBV28 with TRBJ1-6; possible D gene TRBD1, 5 bases. The CDR3 loop reads CASSWGLTPLHF. In DNA, the CDR3 is TGTGCCAGCAGTTGGGGGTTGACACCCCTCCACTTT.